This T cell receptor beta chain was sequenced for a study of blood T cell repertoires in COVID-19. CDR3 length: 14 amino acids. Germline CDR1 reads MNHEY; CDR2 reads SVGAGI. Trimming removed 6 bases from V and 5 bases from J; junction bases left unmatched: 9. Which cohort a participant joined came from the clinical history participants gave. Recovered participants had two consecutive negative NP/OP PCR tests, healthcare professional clearance, or symptom resolution. Measured with immunoSEQ multiplex PCR; TCRdb has only the in-frame clones, and not every one. The profile shows roughly 200,000 clones, 85% of them singletons. This clone occurred a few times.

The V and J genes are TRBV6-5 and TRBJ2-7; 8 bases fit TRBD1. This TCR was sampled from a man aged 40-49 years who had recovered from COVID-19. Sequencing was carried out using PBMCs or T cells enriched from blood (not recorded which). DNA of the CDR3: TGTGCCAGCAGCCCCACCCCGGACAGGGACGAGCAGTACTTC. Amino acid sequence: CASSPTPDRDEQYF.